This T cell receptor (beta chain) was sequenced during a study of Ad26.COV2.S vaccination and SARS-CoV-2 variants. Study-level information: Participants got Ad26.COV2.S intramuscularly, once or twice 56 days apart.

The protocol was immunoSEQ multiplex PCR, while the TCRdb copy is restricted to in-frame clones and leaves out a portion. This table has over 400,000 clones, approximately 90% appearing once. This CDR3 comprises 15 residues. From germline, CDR1 is MNHNS and CDR2 SASEGT. Trimming stripped 1 base from V and 0 bases from J, with 10 bases between. Treatment meaning: about 20 received Ad26.COV2.S at low or high dose, single or two shots; about 5 received placebo; per-sample allocation not given. All samples were drawn on day 63, counting from the first vaccine or placebo injection. The sequence was obtained from a person between 18 and 65 years old who received the Ad26.COV2.S COVID-19 vaccine or a placebo. This chain links TRBV6-1 with TRBJ2-7; weak D call: TRBD2 (6 bases). Specimen: peripheral blood, collected in a trial of Ad26.COV2.S vaccine versus placebo. CDR3 sequence: CASSEEEGGSYEQYF. For the CDR3, the DNA is TGTGCCAGCAGTGAAGAGGAGGGAGGCTCCTACGAGCAGTACTTC.